These 2 T cell receptor beta chains were all obtained from the same sample, sequenced in a study of blood T cells in healthy people across ages (dated by TCRdb to between 2014 and 2017). Libraries were prepared through 5' RACE. Sequencing was performed on an Illumina HiSeq 2500. A second roughly 6 to 11 cycle PCR used a sample-barcoded 5' primer and a J-beta primer mix. TCRdb's own reprocessing of the public reads used fastp at Q25 and MiXCR and kept productive beta chains. Rows merge per CDR3 protein into single entries with the most common DNA and genes. Across this sample there are nearly 800,000 distinct CDR3 sequences, with 56% seen only once. Together, the top ten hold around 24% of the sample. Sequenced: blood. The receptors were gathered from a man aged 35 to 55 in good health.

At least ten counts were recorded for this clonotype. This rearrangement joins TRBV5-1 to TRBJ2-6; D remains ambiguous. Trimming removed 6 bases from V and 0 bases from J, with 4 bases in between. The CDR3 sequence is 13 residues long. In germline, CDR1 is SGHRS, CDR2 YFSETQ. CDR3 DNA: TGCGCCAGCACACGCTCTGGGGCCAACGTCCTGACTTTC. Amino acids: CASTRSGANVLTF.

CDR3 in DNA: TGCAGTGCAAAAGGTCGGGCGAGTGGCGGTGGGATTTCGGAGGAGCAGTTCTTC. Translated: CSAKGRASGGGISEEQFF. The V and J genes are TRBV20-1 and TRBJ2-1; D not certain. V dropped 6 bases and J dropped 10 bases, with 34 bases sitting between them. CDR1 DFQATT and CDR2 SNEGSKA come from the germline V gene (reference sequence). The CDR3 runs to 18 residues.